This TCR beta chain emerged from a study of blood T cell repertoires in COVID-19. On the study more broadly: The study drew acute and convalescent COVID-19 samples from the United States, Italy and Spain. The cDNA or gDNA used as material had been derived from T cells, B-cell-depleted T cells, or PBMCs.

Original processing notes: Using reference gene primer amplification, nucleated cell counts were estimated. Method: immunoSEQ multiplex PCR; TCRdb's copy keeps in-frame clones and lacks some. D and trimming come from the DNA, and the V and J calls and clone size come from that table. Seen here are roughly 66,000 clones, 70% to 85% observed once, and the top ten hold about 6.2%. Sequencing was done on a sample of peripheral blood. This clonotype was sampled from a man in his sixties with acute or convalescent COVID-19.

The CDR3 here is CASSLTGPTEAFF. The CDR3 DNA follows: TGTGCCAGCAGCTTGACAGGGCCCACTGAAGCTTTCTTT. The chain joins TRBV7-8 to TRBJ1-1; 7 nucleotides align to TRBD1. The CDR3 spans 13 residues. The J segment lost 4 bases and the V segment lost 3 bases, leaving 2 bases of the junction unmatched. Germline CDR1 and CDR2: SGHVS and FQNEAQ. Looking up the rest from reference TRBV7-8 and TRBJ1-1 gives the full variable domain: GAGVSQSPRYKVAKRGQDVALRCDPISGHVSLFWYQQALGQGPEFLTYFQNEAQLDKSGLPSDRFFAERPEGSVSTLKIQRTQQEDSAVYLCASSLTGPTEAFFGQGTRLTVV.